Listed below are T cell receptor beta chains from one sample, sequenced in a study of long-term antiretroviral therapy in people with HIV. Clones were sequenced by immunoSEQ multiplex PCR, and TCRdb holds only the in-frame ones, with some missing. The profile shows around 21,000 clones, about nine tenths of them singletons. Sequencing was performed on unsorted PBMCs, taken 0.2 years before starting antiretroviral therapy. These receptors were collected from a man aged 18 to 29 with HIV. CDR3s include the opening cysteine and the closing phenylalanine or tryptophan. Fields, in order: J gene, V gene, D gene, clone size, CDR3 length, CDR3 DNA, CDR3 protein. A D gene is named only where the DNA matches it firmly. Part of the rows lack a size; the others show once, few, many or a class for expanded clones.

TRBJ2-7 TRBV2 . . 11 TGTGCCAGCAGCAGGACCTACGAGCAGTACTTC CASSRTYEQYF
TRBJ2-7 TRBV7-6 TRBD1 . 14 TGTGCCAGCAGCTTAGCCGACAGGGGGCACGAGCAGTACTTC CASSLADRGHEQYF
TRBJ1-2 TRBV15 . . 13 TGTGCCACCAGCAGAACCTACAGGGAGGTGAACACCTTC CATSRTYREVNTF
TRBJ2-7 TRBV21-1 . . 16 TGTGCCAGCAGCAGACCGAGGGCGGAATTCCGCTACGAGCAGTACTTC CASSRPRAEFRYEQYF
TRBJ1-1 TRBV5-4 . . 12 TGTGCCAGCAGCATATTGAACACTGAAGCTTTCTTT CASSILNTEAFF
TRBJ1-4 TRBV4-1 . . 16 TGCGCCAGCAGCCAAGTTCAACAGATGGCTAATGAAAAACTGTTTTTT CASSQVQQMANEKLFF
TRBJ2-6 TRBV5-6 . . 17 TGTGCCAGCGACCGTTTGCGGCTTCACTCTGGGGCCAACGTCCTGACTTTC CASDRLRLHSGANVLTF
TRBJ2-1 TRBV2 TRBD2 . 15 TGTGCCAGCAGTGAAGAGCGGGAGATAAACAATGAGCAGTTCTTC CASSEEREINNEQFF
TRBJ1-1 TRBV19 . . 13 TGTGCCAGTAGGGTCCCGGAGAACACTGAAGCTTTCTTT CASRVPENTEAFF
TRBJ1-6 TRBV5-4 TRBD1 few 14 TGTGCCAGCAGCTTTTACAGGGGGGATTCACCCCTCCACTTT CASSFYRGDSPLHF
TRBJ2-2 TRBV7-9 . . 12 TGTGCCAGCGCAGGGAGGCCCGGGGAGCTGTTTTTT CASAGRPGELFF
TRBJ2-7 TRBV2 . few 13 TGTGCCAGCAAGCCCGGGACTTCTTACGAGCAGTACTTC CASKPGTSYEQYF
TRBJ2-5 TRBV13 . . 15 TGTGCCAGCAGCTTAGGCCCAACGTTCTTCGGGACCCAGTACTTC CASSLGPTFFGTQYF
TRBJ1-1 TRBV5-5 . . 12 TGTGCCAGCAGCTTGGCGGCCGCTGAAGCTTTCTTT CASSLAAAEAFF
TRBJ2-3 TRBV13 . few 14 TGTGCCAGCAGCTTAGGACAGACCACAGATACGCAGTATTTT CASSLGQTTDTQYF
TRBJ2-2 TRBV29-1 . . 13 TGCAGCGGGCTTCGAGAAATCACCGGGGAGCTGTTTTTT CSGLREITGELFF
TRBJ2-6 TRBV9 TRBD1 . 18 TGTGCCAGCAGCGTAGTGGGGACAGGACCCCCTGGGGCCAACGTCCTGACTTTC CASSVVGTGPPGANVLTF
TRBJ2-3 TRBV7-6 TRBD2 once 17 TGTGCCAGCAGCATAACGACGACTAGCGGGAGCACAGATACGCAGTATTTT CASSITTTSGSTDTQYF
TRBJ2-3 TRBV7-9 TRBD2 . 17 TGTGCCAGCAGCCCCCCTAGCGGGAGGAGGAATTCAGATACGCAGTATTTT CASSPPSGRRNSDTQYF
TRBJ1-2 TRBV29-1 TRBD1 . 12 TGCAGCGTTGGGGACAGGGGAGACGGCTACACCTTC CSVGDRGDGYTF
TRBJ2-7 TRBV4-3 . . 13 TGCGCCAGCAGCCAAGATTACGACGACGAGCAGTACTTC CASSQDYDDEQYF
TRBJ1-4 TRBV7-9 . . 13 TGTGCCAGCAGCTTCGGGGGGAATGAAAAACTGTTTTTT CASSFGGNEKLFF